This T cell receptor beta chain emerged from a study of T cell repertoires in cytomegalovirus infection. Study in general: Shared public TCR beta signatures pointed to both CMV infection and a matching HLA type.

TCRdb re-analysed the reads in MiXCR, keeping a single row per CDR3 protein. Of 230,000 or so distinct CDR3 sequences in the sample, 35% to 40% were seen once. Concerning this clonotype itself: Its antigen remains unknown.

The germline V gene encodes CDR1 SEHNR and CDR2 FQNEAQ (reference sequence). V was cut by 5 bases and J by 8 bases, with 18 bases left in between. The CDR3 totals 14 residues. The clonotype was recovered from a human donor in good health (CMV status not recorded). Some clones in this sample may be carry-over from other donors' samples. Sequenced here: CD8+ T cells from cultured PBMCs, sampled from culture after CMV antigen stimulation. The J gene is TRBJ1-2, the V gene TRBV7-9; D is uncertain. The CDR3 loop is CASSPSLSGHGYTF. The CDR3 bases are TGTGCCAGCAGCCCCAGTCTTTCCGGGCACGGCTACACCTTC.